The entry below describes one T cell receptor beta chain. No conserved phenylalanine or tryptophan is present at the end of the CDR3, so a read error is the likely explanation. These data belong to a study of CD8+CD57+ T cells in acquired aplastic anemia. Previously, flow cytometry had revealed CD8+CD57+ cell expansion in the patients chosen for sequencing. The blood sampling took place in patients who had so far received no therapy. Trimming shortened V by 6 bases and J by 6 bases, and 23 bases separated the two germline ends. CDR3 length: 16 residues. CDR1 is MGHDK and CDR2 is SYGVNS in the germline V gene. Genomic DNA provided the template from which TCR beta VDJ and CDR3 profiles were obtained. Via MiXCR, TCRdb re-called the reads, giving one row per CDR3 protein. The table lists 200,000 to 250,000 distinct CDR3 sequences, roughly 45% of them singletons.

The clonotype comes from a human donor with aplastic anemia. The chain has TRBV25-1 and TRBJ1-1; the D gene is possibly TRBD1 (5 bases). Sequenced material: sorted CD4+, CD8+, or CD8+CD57+ T cells (not recorded which) from PBMCs. CDR3 residues: CASSQDGAGGRAEAFL. The CDR3 DNA reads TGTGCCAGCAGCCAAGATGGGGCAGGCGGACGCGCTGAAGCTTTCCTT.